Sequencing of this TCR beta chain was carried out in a study of beta chain features in type 1 diabetes. A note on this clone: The antigen is not known.

General study findings and limits: Shortening of TCRB CDR3s, moderate but significant, appeared in all four CD4+ subsets of Type 1 diabetes patients.

The ends were cut back, 10 bases at V and 5 bases at J, with 21 bases in the middle. CDR3 length: 15 residues. The germline gives CDR1 MNHEY, CDR2 SVGAGI. Since all of the isolated RNA was reverse transcribed, expressed TCRB transcripts were what got sequenced. Generated by immunoSEQ multiplex PCR, the TCRdb table keeps only in-frame clones and is missing some. The repertoire holds 640,000 or so clones, with 13% as singletons. The chain links TRBV6-5 to TRBJ2-1; tentatively, D is TRBD1 or TRBD2 (5 bases each). Input material: naive CD4+ T cells from blood. The sequence was collected from a man younger than 35 with type 1 diabetes. The CDR3 protein is CATSTGPSGHNEQFF. The CDR3 DNA reads TGTGCCACCAGCACGGGGCCCAGCGGCCACAATGAGCAGTTCTTC.